The following is a T cell receptor beta chain sequence with its context. The source of the sample is a study of T cell clones after liver transplantation. V was shortened by 3 bases and J by 0 bases, with 14 bases between the two germline ends. Germline assignment: CDR1 SNHLY and CDR2 FYNNEI. This CDR3 is built from 16 residues. Some clones are missing from TCRdb's copy, which holds only in-frame ones; the method was immunoSEQ multiplex PCR. The data contain about 80,000 clones, roughly 80% of them singletons. This TCR came from a human patient who received a liver transplant. Some T cells may originate from the graft donor. The sequencing here drew on CD4+ T cells from blood, taken 45 to 46 months after liver transplant. V and J are TRBV2 and TRBJ1-2; D may be TRBD1 (5 bases). The CDR3, as DNA: TGTGCCAGCAGTGAGCTAGGGGCGCGGACTAACTATGGCTACACCTTC. Translating it yields CASSELGARTNYGYTF.